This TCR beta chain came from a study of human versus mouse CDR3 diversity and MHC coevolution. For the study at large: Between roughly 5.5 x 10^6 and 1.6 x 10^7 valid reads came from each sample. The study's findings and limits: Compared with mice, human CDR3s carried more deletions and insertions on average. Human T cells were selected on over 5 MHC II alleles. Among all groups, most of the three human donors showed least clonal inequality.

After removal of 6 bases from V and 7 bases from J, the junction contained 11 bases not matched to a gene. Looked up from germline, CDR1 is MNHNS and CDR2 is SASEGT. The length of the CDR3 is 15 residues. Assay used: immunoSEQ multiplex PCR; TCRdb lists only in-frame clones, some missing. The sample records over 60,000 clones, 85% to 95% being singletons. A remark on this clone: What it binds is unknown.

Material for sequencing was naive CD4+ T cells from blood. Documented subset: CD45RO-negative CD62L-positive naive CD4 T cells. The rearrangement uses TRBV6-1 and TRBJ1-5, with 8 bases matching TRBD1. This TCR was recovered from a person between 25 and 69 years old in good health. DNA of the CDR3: TGTGCCAGCAGACCGGACAGGGTAAATCTACAGCCCCAGCATTTT. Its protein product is CASRPDRVNLQPQHF.